This TCR beta chain stems from a study of shared clonotypes between healthy human individuals. Study as a whole: A few men and a couple of women, aged 18 to 49, were donors. General study results and limits: Shared clonotypes across all four donors exceeded non-shared ones in generation probability.

Every one of the donors was a Caucasian adult that lived in Nashville, Tennessee. As to this clone: Its antigen is not identified.

Data came from immunoSEQ multiplex PCR; TCRdb stores just in-frame clones and leaves some out. The data show 550,000 to 850,000 clones, 55% to 80% seen once. The V and J ends lost 0 bases and 1 base respectively, with 10 bases between them. Germline lookup yields CDR1 SGHVS and CDR2 FQNEAQ. This CDR3 comprises 15 residues. The receptor was derived from a woman aged 30 to 39 in good health. The sequenced sample was memory CD4+ T cells sorted from blood. Stated subset: CD45RA-negative fraction. The chain recombines TRBV7-8 with TRBJ2-7, with a possible D match to TRBD2 (6 bases). DNA of the CDR3: TGTGCCAGCAGCTTAGCCGGGGGTACTTCCTACGAGCAGTACTTC. Protein sequence: CASSLAGGTSYEQYF.